This passage covers 2 T cell receptor beta chains from one sample sequenced in a study of T cell responses to AZD1222 COVID-19 vaccine. Clones were read by immunoSEQ multiplex PCR, and TCRdb kept only the in-frame ones, dropping some. Seen here are fewer than 90,000 clones, 85% to 90% observed once, and the top ten hold about 7%. Sequenced here: peripheral blood, sampled 28 days after the second AZD1222 dose. These receptors were obtained from an adult who received the AZD1222 COVID-19 vaccine.

This chain connects TRBV9 to TRBJ2-1; D not resolved. The germline CDR1 and CDR2 sequences are SGDLS and YYNGEE. This CDR3 comprises 15 residues. Trimming stripped 4 bases from V and 6 bases from J, with 17 bases between. DNA of the CDR3: TGTGCCAGCAGCCCCCGGGCGATTCGCTCCAATGAGCAGTTCTTC. It is translated as CASSPRAIRSNEQFF.

The CDR3, as DNA: TGTGCCAGCAGTCAAACAGGTTGGGGATACGAGCAGTACTTC. Residues: CASSQTGWGYEQYF. This chain joins TRBV27 and TRBJ2-7; the D gene is possibly TRBD1 (5 bases). The germline V gene has CDR1 MNHEY and CDR2 SMNVEV (reference sequence). The CDR3 has 14 amino acids. Trimming shortened V by 5 bases and J by 4 bases, and 15 bases separated the two germline ends.